The text below deals with one T cell receptor beta chain. Its antigen is undetermined. Assay: immunoSEQ multiplex PCR; the TCRdb copy retains only in-frame clones and omits some. The repertoire holds under 90,000 clones, with nearly 90% as singletons. The ends lost 2 bases at V and 4 bases at J; junction bases unmatched: 20. Germline V CDR1 and CDR2: MNHNS, SASEGT. This CDR3 contains 20 residues. The data belong to a study of graft-versus-host responses after intestinal transplantation. Findings and caveats of the study: GvH clones appeared in recipient marrow, some first in ileum or blood.

The input for sequencing was unstimulated CD8+ T cells sorted from spleen or lymph node cells, taken before transplant. The chain combines TRBV6-1 with TRBJ1-2; TRBD1 aligns across 9 bases. The TCR comes from a human donor who was the organ donor for an intestinal transplant. In DNA, the CDR3 is TGTGCCAGCAGTGAACGGGGCGGGACAGGGAGTCTTGTAACCGTCTATGGCTACACCTTC. Translated, it gives CASSERGGTGSLVTVYGYTF.